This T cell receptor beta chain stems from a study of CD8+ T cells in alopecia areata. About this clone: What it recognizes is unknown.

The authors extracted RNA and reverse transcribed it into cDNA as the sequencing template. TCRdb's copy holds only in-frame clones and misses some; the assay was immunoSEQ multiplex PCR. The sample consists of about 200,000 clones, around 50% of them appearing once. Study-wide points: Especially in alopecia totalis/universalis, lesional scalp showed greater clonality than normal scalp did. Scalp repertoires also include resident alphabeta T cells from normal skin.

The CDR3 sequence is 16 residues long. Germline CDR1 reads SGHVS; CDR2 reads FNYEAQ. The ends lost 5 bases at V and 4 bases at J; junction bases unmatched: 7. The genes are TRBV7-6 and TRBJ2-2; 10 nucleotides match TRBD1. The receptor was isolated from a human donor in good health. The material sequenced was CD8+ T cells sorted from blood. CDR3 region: CASSPRQGAGTGELFF. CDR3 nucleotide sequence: TGTGCCAGCAGCCCGCGACAGGGGGCAGGCACCGGGGAGCTGTTTTTT.